This T cell receptor (beta chain) was sequenced during a study of control samples from healthy donors and cancer patients. Trimming pared 0 bases from V and 8 bases from J, leaving 11 bases between. CDR1 MNHEY and CDR2 SVGEGT come from the germline V gene. This CDR3 is 14 amino acids long. TCRdb's copy holds only in-frame clones and misses some; the assay was immunoSEQ multiplex PCR. The table lists tens of thousands of clones, over 85% of them singletons, with roughly 1.4% in the top ten. Sequenced material: PBMCs. The sequence derives from a man aged 40-49 years with colorectal cancer. This sequence joins TRBV6-2 or TRBV6-3 and TRBJ2-1; D gene uncertain. CDR3: CASSYSPTADEQFF. The CDR3 DNA reads TGTGCCAGCAGTTACTCTCCCACCGCCGATGAGCAGTTCTTC.